This T cell receptor beta chain was identified during a study of blood T cell repertoires in COVID-19. Trimming left V 3 bases short and J 8 bases short, with 5 bases between. CDR1 and CDR2 from the germline V gene are WNHNN and SYGVQD (reference sequence). This CDR3 has 12 amino acids. Assay used: immunoSEQ multiplex PCR; TCRdb lists only in-frame clones, some missing. Of about 130,000 clones listed, more than 90% are singletons. Sequencing was carried out using peripheral blood. The receptor comes from a man in his fifties with active COVID-19. The chain carries TRBV10-1 and TRBJ1-6; D is possibly TRBD1 (5 bases). This chain's CDR3 is CASSEGDSPLHF. Written as DNA, the CDR3 is TGCGCCAGCAGTGAAGGGGATTCACCCCTCCACTTT.